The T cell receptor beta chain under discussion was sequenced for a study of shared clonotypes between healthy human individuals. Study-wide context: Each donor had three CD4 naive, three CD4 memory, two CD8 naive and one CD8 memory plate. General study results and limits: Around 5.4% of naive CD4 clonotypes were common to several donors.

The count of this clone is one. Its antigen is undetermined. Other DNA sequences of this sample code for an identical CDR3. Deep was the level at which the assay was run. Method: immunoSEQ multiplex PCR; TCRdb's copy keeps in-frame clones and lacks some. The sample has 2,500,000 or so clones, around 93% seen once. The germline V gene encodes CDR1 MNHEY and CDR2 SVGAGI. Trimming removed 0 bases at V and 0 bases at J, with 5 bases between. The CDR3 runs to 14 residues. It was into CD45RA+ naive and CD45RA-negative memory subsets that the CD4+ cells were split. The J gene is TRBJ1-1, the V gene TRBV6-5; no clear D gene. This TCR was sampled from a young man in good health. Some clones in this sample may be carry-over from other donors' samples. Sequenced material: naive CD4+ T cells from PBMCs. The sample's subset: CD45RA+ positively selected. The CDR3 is CASSYSGVNTEAFF. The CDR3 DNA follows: TGTGCCAGCAGTTACTCTGGGGTGAACACTGAAGCTTTCTTT.